The TCR beta chain under discussion was sequenced for a study of cytomegalovirus exposure and HLA in healthy donors. General observations from the study: Rare TCR sequences dominated, though some public TCRs recurred in many donors. Within the 120 or so validation repertoires, first-cohort TCR clusters tended to co-occur, according to a later analysis. Through in vitro validation, three CMV-associated chains were shown to be specific for CMV antigens.

The donors were part of the validation cohort, which consisted of more than 90 subjects and was separate from the first cohort of several hundred subjects. For this clone: Its antigen is still unknown.

The data were produced by immunoSEQ multiplex PCR, yet TCRdb's version contains in-frame clones alone and is incomplete. This sample has about 160,000 clones, with around 82% found just once. The material sequenced was PBMCs. The sequence derives from a man in his thirties or forties in good health and CMV-seropositive.

CDR3 in DNA: TGTGCCAGCAGTTACTCGGATATAATGGCGGGAGATACGCAGTATTTT. Protein: CASSYSDIMAGDTQYF. The V call is TRBV6-5, the J call TRBJ2-3; TRBD2 might be the D (5 bases). Germline assignment: CDR1 MNHEY and CDR2 SVGAGI. CDR3 size: 16 residues. V lost 0 bases and J 5 bases, leaving 15 bases between the germline ends.